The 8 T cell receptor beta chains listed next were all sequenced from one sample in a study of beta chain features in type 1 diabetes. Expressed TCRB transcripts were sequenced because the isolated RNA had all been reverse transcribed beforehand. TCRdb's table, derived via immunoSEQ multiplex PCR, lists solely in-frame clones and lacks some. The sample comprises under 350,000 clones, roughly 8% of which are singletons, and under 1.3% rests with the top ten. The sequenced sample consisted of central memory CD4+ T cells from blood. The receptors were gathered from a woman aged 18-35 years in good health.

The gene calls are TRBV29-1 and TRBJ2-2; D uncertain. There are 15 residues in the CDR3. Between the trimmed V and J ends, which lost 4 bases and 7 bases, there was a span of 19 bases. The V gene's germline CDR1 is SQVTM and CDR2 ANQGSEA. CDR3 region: CSVAASAISGGELFF. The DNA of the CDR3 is TGCAGCGTTGCGGCTTCAGCCATCTCCGGCGGGGAGCTGTTTTTT.

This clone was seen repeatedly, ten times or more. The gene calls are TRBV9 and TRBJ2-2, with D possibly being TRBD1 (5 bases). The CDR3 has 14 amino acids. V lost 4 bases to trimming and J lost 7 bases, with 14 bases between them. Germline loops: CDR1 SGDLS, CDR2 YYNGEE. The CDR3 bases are TGTGCCAGCAGCACTTTAAGGGGTCACGGGGAGCTGTTTTTT. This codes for CASSTLRGHGELFF.

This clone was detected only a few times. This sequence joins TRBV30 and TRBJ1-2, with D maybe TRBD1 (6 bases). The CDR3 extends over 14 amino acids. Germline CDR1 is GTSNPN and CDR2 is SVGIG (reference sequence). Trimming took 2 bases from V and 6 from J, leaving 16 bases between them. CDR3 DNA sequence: TGTGCCTGGAGTCGGGCCGGGACAACCCATGGCTACACCTTC. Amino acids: CAWSRAGTTHGYTF.

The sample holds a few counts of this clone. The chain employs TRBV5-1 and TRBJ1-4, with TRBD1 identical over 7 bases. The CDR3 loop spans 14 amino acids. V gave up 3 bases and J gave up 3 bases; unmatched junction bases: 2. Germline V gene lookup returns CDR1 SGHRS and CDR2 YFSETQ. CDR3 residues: CASSSGQPNEKLFF. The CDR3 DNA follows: TGCGCCAGCAGCTCGGGACAGCCTAATGAAAAACTGTTTTTT.

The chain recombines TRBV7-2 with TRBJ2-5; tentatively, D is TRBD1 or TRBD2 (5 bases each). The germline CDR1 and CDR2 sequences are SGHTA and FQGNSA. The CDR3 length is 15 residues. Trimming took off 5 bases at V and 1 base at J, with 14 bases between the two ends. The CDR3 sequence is CASSDGARTQETQYF. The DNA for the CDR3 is TGTGCCAGCAGCGACGGGGCCCGCACCCAAGAGACCCAGTACTTC.

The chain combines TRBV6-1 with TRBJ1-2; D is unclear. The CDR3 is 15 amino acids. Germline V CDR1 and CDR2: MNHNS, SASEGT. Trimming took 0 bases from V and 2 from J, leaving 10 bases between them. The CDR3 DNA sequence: TGTGCCAGCAGTGAAGCAAACGACGGAAACTATGGCTACACCTTC. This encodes CASSEANDGNYGYTF.

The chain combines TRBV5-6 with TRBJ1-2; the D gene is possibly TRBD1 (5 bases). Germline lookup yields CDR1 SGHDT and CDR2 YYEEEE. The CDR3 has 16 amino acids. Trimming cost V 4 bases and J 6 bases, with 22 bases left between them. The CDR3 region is CASSLGGVQHPDGYTF. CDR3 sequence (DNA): TGTGCCAGCAGCCTGGGAGGGGTACAACACCCGGATGGCTACACCTTC.

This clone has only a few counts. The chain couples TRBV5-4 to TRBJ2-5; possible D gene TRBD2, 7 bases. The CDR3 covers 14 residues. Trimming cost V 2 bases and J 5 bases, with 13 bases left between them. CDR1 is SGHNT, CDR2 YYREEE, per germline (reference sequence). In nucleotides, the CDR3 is TGTGCCAGCAGCTTCGGGGGGCGCTTTGAGACCCAGTACTTC. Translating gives CASSFGGRFETQYF. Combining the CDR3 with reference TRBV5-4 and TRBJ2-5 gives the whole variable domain ETGVTQSPTHLIKTRGQQVTLRCSSQSGHNTVSWYQQALGQGPQFIFQYYREEENGRGNFPPRFSGLQFPNYSSELNVNALELDDSALYLCASSFGGRFETQYFGPGTRLLVL.